The 14 T cell receptor beta chains given below trace back to one sample, sequenced in a study of blood T cell repertoires in COVID-19. Sequencing used immunoSEQ multiplex PCR; TCRdb keeps in-frame clones, though not all of them. The data contain 75,000 to 100,000 clones, over 70% of them singletons. The sample comprised peripheral blood. These receptors originate from a man aged 55 to 70 with acute or convalescent COVID-19.

The chain is built from TRBV10-1 and TRBJ2-1; 9 bases match TRBD2. CDR3 length: 16 amino acids. The germline CDR1 and CDR2 sequences are WNHNN and SYGVQD (reference sequence). V trimming: 3 bases; J trimming: 9 bases; junction bases outside the gene matches: 12. CDR3 DNA sequence: TGCGCCAGCAGTGATCCGGCGGGGGGGCTTCTGAGTGAGCAGTTCTTC. Translated: CASSDPAGGLLSEQFF.

V is TRBV9 and J is TRBJ1-5; D might be TRBD1 (5 bases). V was shortened by 4 bases and J by 3 bases, with 14 bases between the two germline ends. Per germline, CDR1 SGDLS and CDR2 YYNGEE. This CDR3 spans 15 amino acids. Here the CDR3 DNA reads TGTGCCAGCAGCTTCGCGGGGGGGGACAATCAGCCCCAGCATTTT. Its protein product is CASSFAGGDNQPQHF. Using reference TRBV9 and TRBJ1-5 for the parts outside the CDR3, the full variable domain is DSGVTQTPKHLITATGQRVTLRCSPRSGDLSVYWYQQSLDQGLQFLIQYYNGEERAKGNILERFSAQQFPDLHSELNLSSLELGDSALYFCASSFAGGDNQPQHFGDGTRLSIL.

The chain couples TRBV30 to TRBJ2-4; 10 nucleotides match TRBD2. The length of the CDR3 is 14 residues. The germline CDR1 and CDR2 sequences are GTSNPN and SVGIG (reference sequence). J lost 8 bases, V lost 2 bases, and 6 bases had no gene match. DNA of the CDR3: TGTGCCTGGAGTTTGAGCGGGGGGGCTTACATTCAGTACTTC. Residues: CAWSLSGGAYIQYF.

The chain carries TRBV28 and TRBJ1-1; tentative D call: TRBD1 (6 bases). The CDR3 has 10 amino acids. Per germline, CDR1 MDHEN and CDR2 SYDVKM. Trimming left V 10 bases short and J 11 bases short, with 14 bases between. The CDR3 sequence: CATLRGQAFF. CDR3 nucleotides: TGTGCCACCCTCAGGGGCCAGGCTTTCTTT.

The chain employs TRBV6-2 or TRBV6-3 and TRBJ2-3, with 8 bases matching TRBD1. This CDR3 region has 15 residues. The germline CDR1 and CDR2 sequences are MNHEY and SVGEGT. V dropped 4 bases and J dropped 2; count of bases not matched to a gene: 5. CDR3 residues: CASSSGQDSTDTQYF. DNA of the CDR3: TGTGCCAGCAGTTCGGGACAGGACTCCACAGATACGCAGTATTTT.

This clone was seen only a few times. The V call is TRBV7-3, the J call TRBJ1-1; D is unclear. CDR3 size: 13 residues. V was shortened by 6 bases and J by 1 base, with 9 bases between the two germline ends. Germline CDR1 SGHTA, CDR2 FQGTGA. The CDR3 coding sequence is TGTGCCAGCAGTCTATATCCGAACACTGAAGCTTTCTTT. Its translation is CASSLYPNTEAFF.

This chain links TRBV3-1 (or the pseudogene TRBV3-2) with TRBJ1-4, with no clear D. Germline lookup yields CDR1 LGHDT and CDR2 YNNKEL (reference sequence). V was shortened by 2 bases and J by 7 bases, with 8 bases between the two germline ends. This CDR3 is built from 13 residues. Here the CDR3 DNA reads TGTGCCAGCAGCCAAATGGGGAGTGAAAAACTGTTTTTT. This encodes CASSQMGSEKLFF.

The chain has TRBV3-1 (or the pseudogene TRBV3-2) and TRBJ2-3; 10 positions agree with TRBD2. The CDR3 sequence is 16 residues long. Germline V lookup: CDR1 LGHDT, CDR2 YNNKEL (reference sequence). V dropped 2 bases and J dropped 5; count of bases not matched to a gene: 7. CDR3 nucleotide sequence: TGTGCCAGCAGCCAACTAGCGGGAGAGACTGGAGATACGCAGTATTTT. Translated, it gives CASSQLAGETGDTQYF.

With regard to this clone: Within the sample, other DNA sequences also encode this same CDR3. V usage is TRBV29-1 and J usage is TRBJ1-3; D is perhaps TRBD1 (5 bases). The CDR3 spans 14 residues. Germline CDR1 reads SQVTM; CDR2 reads ANQGSEA. V lost 6 bases, J lost 3 bases, and 15 bases lay in between. The chain's CDR3 is CSVGGVGGGNTIYF. Written as DNA, the CDR3 is TGCAGCGTCGGCGGGGTGGGGGGTGGAAACACCATATATTTT.

The gene calls are TRBV19 and TRBJ2-3; TRBD1 is a possible D gene (5 bases). Trimming cost V 6 bases and J 3 bases, with 16 bases left between them. The CDR3 is made up of 15 amino acids. Looked up from germline, CDR1 is LNHDA and CDR2 is SQIVND (reference sequence). The CDR3 DNA reads TGTGCCAGTAGAAAAGACAGATCCGTAACAGATACGCAGTATTTT. It encodes CASRKDRSVTDTQYF.

The chain uses TRBV7-9 and TRBJ2-1, with 9 bases aligning to TRBD1. CDR1 and CDR2 (germline): SEHNR, FQNEAQ (reference sequence). Unmatched junction bases numbered 4, after V lost 1 base and J lost 3 bases. CDR3 length: 16 amino acids. The CDR3 here is CASSLGWDRDYNEQFF. The DNA for the CDR3 is TGTGCCAGCAGCTTAGGGTGGGACAGGGACTACAATGAGCAGTTCTTC.

The rearrangement uses TRBV11-2 and TRBJ2-3; TRBD1 aligns across 7 bases. Trimming removed 2 bases from V and 2 bases from J; junction bases left unmatched: 4. CDR3 size: 15 residues. The germline CDR1 and CDR2 sequences are SGHAT and FQNNGV. The CDR3 region is CASSLLDRPTDTQYF. CDR3 DNA: TGTGCCAGCAGCTTACTGGACAGGCCCACAGATACGCAGTATTTT. The variable domain in full, with the rest retrieved from reference TRBV11-2 and TRBJ2-3, is EAGVAQSPRYKIIEKRQSVAFWCNPISGHATLYWYQQILGQGPKLLIQFQNNGVVDDSQLPKDRFSAERLKGVDSTLKIQPAKLEDSAVYLCASSLLDRPTDTQYFGPGTRLTVL.

The J gene is TRBJ2-3, the V gene TRBV7-9; D might be TRBD2 (6 bases). The germline V gene encodes CDR1 SEHNR and CDR2 FQNEAQ (reference sequence). V was clipped by 3 bases and J by 0 bases, with 10 bases between them. The CDR3 has 15 residues. CDR3 in amino acids: CASSFIGTSTDTQYF. CDR3 DNA sequence: TGTGCCAGCAGCTTCATCGGGACTAGCACAGATACGCAGTATTTT.

The V and J genes are TRBV11-2 and TRBJ2-7; D remains unclear. V lost 1 base to trimming and J lost 7 bases, with 11 bases between them. The CDR3 covers 13 residues. Germline V gene lookup returns CDR1 SGHAT and CDR2 FQNNGV. CDR3 coding DNA: TGTGCCAGCAGCTTAGTGTATCTGGCAGAGCAGTACTTC. This codes for CASSLVYLAEQYF.